Sequencing of this T cell receptor (beta chain) was carried out in a study of cytomegalovirus exposure and HLA in healthy donors. The study ran its PCR with 60 Vbeta and 13 Jbeta primers. Repertoires were generated with immunoSEQ multiplex PCR, while TCRdb's copy carries only in-frame clones and drops some. The table has about 170,000 clones, 76% seen once; the top ten hold less than 0.9%. The CDR3 consists of 16 residues. The junction had 5 bases not matched to a gene; V was cut back by 0 bases and J by 2 bases. CDR1 and CDR2 from the germline V gene are SGDLS and YYNGEE. The sequence derives from a female donor in good health and CMV-seronegative. The gene calls are TRBV9 and TRBJ2-5; 9 positions agree with TRBD2. The sequenced material came from PBMCs. The CDR3 DNA is TGTGCCAGCAGCGTAGTACCTAGCGGGGCGCAAGAGACCCAGTACTTC. This gives the protein CASSVVPSGAQETQYF.